The text below deals with one T cell receptor beta chain. Original analysis: Reference gene primers were amplified, and this amplification served to estimate nucleated cell counts. The repertoire was sequenced with immunoSEQ multiplex PCR; TCRdb's copy has only in-frame clones and lacks some. V and J calls plus clone size are reproduced from that table; the DNA served to infer D and trimming. The sample has a few hundred thousand clones; approximately 87% are singletons. This entry belongs to a study of blood T cell repertoires in COVID-19. Turning to the study itself: Samples representing acute and convalescent COVID-19 were sourced from the United States, Italy and Spain. PBMCs, B-cell-depleted T cells, or T cells provided the cDNA or gDNA that made up the material.

V was pared by 4 bases and J by 3 bases, with 12 bases between. Germline V lookup: CDR1 LGHDT, CDR2 YNNKEL (reference sequence). CDR3 length: 14 amino acids. This chain uses TRBV3-1 (or the pseudogene TRBV3-2) with TRBJ1-1, with D tentatively TRBD1 (5 bases). Sequenced material: peripheral blood. The clonotype was recovered from a woman between 50 and 59 years old with active or convalescent COVID-19. CDR3 nucleotides: TGTGCCAGCAGCCGCCCCGGGGGAGACACTGAAGCTTTCTTT. Translation gives CASSRPGGDTEAFF.